This section outlines one TCR beta chain sequence together with its context. Its antigen is unidentified. The authors loaded 200 ng DNA, about 30,000 T cell genomes, into sorted-subset replicate PCRs. The table came from immunoSEQ multiplex PCR; TCRdb's copy has only in-frame clones and leaves some out. The sample includes about 1.5 million clones, 95% to 99% of them seen just once. This sample was included in a study of shared clonotypes between healthy human individuals. Study-wide points: Tissues were not sampled, only blood, and their repertoires likely differ.

Germline CDR1 and CDR2: SGHRS and YFSETQ. The CDR3 runs to 13 residues. Deletions cut 0 bases from V and 7 bases from J, with 7 bases between. The TCR comes from a young man in good health. This sequence joins TRBV5-1 and TRBJ2-2, with D uncertain. The sequencing input was naive CD4+ T cells sorted from blood. The subset here: CD45RA+ positively selected. CDR3 protein: CASSLESNGELFF. CDR3 nucleotides: TGCGCCAGCAGCTTGGAGAGTAACGGGGAGCTGTTTTTT. The full variable domain, rest sourced from reference TRBV5-1 and TRBJ2-2, is KAGVTQTPRYLIKTRGQQVTLSCSPISGHRSVSWYQQTPGQGLQFLFEYFSETQRNKGNFPGRFSGRQFSNSRSEMNVSTLELGDSALYLCASSLESNGELFFGEGSRLTVL.